Listed below are T cell receptor beta chains from one sample, sequenced in a study of blood T cell repertoires in COVID-19. Profiling relied on immunoSEQ multiplex PCR, and the TCRdb table lists in-frame clones only, not all of them. The sample includes a few hundred thousand clones, 84% of them seen just once. The sequenced sample was peripheral blood. These receptors all stem from a man in his fifties with active or convalescent COVID-19. Both conserved end residues are part of each CDR3. The D gene is left open where the match is weak. A clone size is listed for some rows: how often the clone was seen (once, few, many), or a class if it is expanded.

TRBV5-1	-	TRBJ2-1	TRBD2	CASSTHLAGGIEQFF	TGCGCCAGCAGCACCCACTTAGCGGGAGGTATTGAGCAGTTCTTC
TRBV28	-	TRBJ1-2	TRBD1	CASSWDRGYTF	TGTGCCAGCAGCTGGGACAGGGGCTACACCTTC
TRBV18	-	TRBJ2-3	-	CASSPRSGITDTQYF	TGTGCCAGCTCACCACGTTCAGGGATTACAGATACGCAGTATTTT
TRBV7-2	-	TRBJ2-1	TRBD1	CASSSDRGNYNEQFF	TGTGCCAGCAGCTCGGACAGGGGGAATTACAATGAGCAGTTCTTC
TRBV6-1	-	TRBJ2-2	-	CASSAGTVNTGELFF	TGTGCCAGCAGTGCCGGTACCGTTAACACCGGGGAGCTGTTTTTT
TRBV19	once	TRBJ1-2	TRBD1	CASSIDRVRLQGIYGYTF	TGTGCCAGTAGTATTGACAGGGTCCGGTTGCAAGGTATCTATGGCTACACCTTC
TRBV19	-	TRBJ2-7	-	CATRDFDYEQYF	TGTGCCACTAGAGACTTCGACTACGAGCAGTACTTC
TRBV5-1	once	TRBJ2-2	TRBD2	CASSFLAGGNTGELFF	TGCGCCAGCAGCTTTCTAGCGGGGGGGAACACCGGGGAGCTGTTTTTT
TRBV6-6	-	TRBJ1-2	-	CASSPRSRGSYTF	TGTGCCAGCAGCCCCAGGTCAAGGGGGAGCTACACCTTC
TRBV9	-	TRBJ2-1	TRBD2	CASSVSVAGGLNEQFF	TGTGCCAGCAGCGTATCAGTAGCGGGAGGCCTCAATGAGCAGTTCTTC
TRBV25-1	-	TRBJ1-5	TRBD1	CASSETGVTQPQHF	TGTGCCAGCAGTGAGACAGGGGTCACTCAGCCCCAGCATTTT
TRBV20-1	-	TRBJ2-1	-	CSAIRTWQFF	TGCAGTGCTATAAGGACTTGGCAGTTCTTC
TRBV7-2	few	TRBJ1-6	TRBD1	CASSLKGAVNSPLHF	TGTGCCAGCAGCTTAAAGGGGGCAGTTAATTCACCCCTCCACTTT
TRBV27	-	TRBJ2-7	TRBD1	CASSPAYGTGEFEQYF	TGTGCCAGCAGTCCCGCATATGGGACAGGGGAGTTCGAGCAGTACTTC
TRBV15	once	TRBJ1-1	TRBD1	CATSRAVGQGGTEAFF	TGTGCCACCAGCAGGGCCGTCGGACAGGGCGGCACTGAAGCTTTCTTT
TRBV18	-	TRBJ2-7	-	CASSGRGSYEQYF	TGTGCCAGCTCTGGGAGGGGGAGCTACGAGCAGTACTTC
TRBV20-1	-	TRBJ1-5	-	CSASAGGPNQPQHF	TGCAGTGCCAGTGCGGGGGGGCCAAATCAGCCCCAGCATTTT
TRBV4-3	-	TRBJ1-2	TRBD1	CASSQGVRTGANYGYTF	TGCGCCAGCAGCCAAGGAGTGCGGACAGGCGCCAACTATGGCTACACCTTC
TRBV6-6	few	TRBJ1-1	-	CASTNRLTEAFF	TGTGCCAGCACCAATCGGTTAACTGAAGCTTTCTTT
TRBV11-2	-	TRBJ2-5	TRBD2	CASSSRPHRGGRETQYF	TGTGCCAGCAGCTCCCGGCCGCATCGGGGGGGCCGAGAGACCCAGTACTTC
TRBV5-1	once	TRBJ2-7	-	CASSLNTPGIRKTYEQYF	TGCGCCAGCAGCTTGAATACACCAGGGATTAGAAAGACCTACGAGCAGTACTTC
TRBV7-9	-	TRBJ2-3	TRBD2	CASSSYLGREVGDTQYF	TGTGCCAGCAGCTCCTATTTAGGGCGGGAGGTCGGAGATACGCAGTATTTT
TRBV19	few	TRBJ2-5	-	CASSISHGETQYF	TGTGCCAGTAGTATAAGTCACGGGGAGACCCAGTACTTC
TRBV5-4	-	TRBJ2-7	-	CASSLGQVNYEQYF	TGTGCCAGCAGCTTGGGACAGGTTAACTACGAGCAGTACTTC
TRBV11-2	-	TRBJ2-1	TRBD2	CASSLAGGYNNEQFF	TGTGCCAGCAGCTTAGCGGGAGGCTATAACAATGAGCAGTTCTTC
TRBV2	-	TRBJ2-1	-	CASTGVRNEQFF	TGTGCCAGCACGGGGGTGCGCAATGAGCAGTTCTTC
TRBV4-3	few	TRBJ1-3	-	CASSQVVGRVGSGNTIYF	TGCGCCAGCAGCCAAGTAGTGGGTCGGGTGGGCTCTGGAAACACCATATATTTT
TRBV28	-	TRBJ2-2	-	CASSDSTGELFF	TGTGCCAGCAGCGACAGTACCGGGGAGCTGTTTTTT
TRBV25-1	many	TRBJ2-2	TRBD1	CASSEGQGAYAGELFF	TGTGCCAGCAGTGAAGGACAGGGGGCTTATGCCGGGGAGCTGTTTTTT
TRBV11-2	-	TRBJ2-7	TRBD2	CASSRTSGSRYEQYF	TGTGCCAGCAGCCGTACTAGCGGGAGTCGGTACGAGCAGTACTTC
TRBV3-1/TRBV3-2	-	TRBJ1-2	TRBD1	CASSRQGVNYGYTF	TGTGCCAGCAGCCGACAGGGGGTAAACTATGGCTACACCTTC
TRBV5-6	-	TRBJ1-5	-	CASSSSGFDNQPQHF	TGTGCCAGCAGCTCGTCAGGGTTTGACAATCAGCCCCAGCATTTT
TRBV19	-	TRBJ2-1	TRBD2	CASSDALAASYNEQFF	TGTGCCAGTAGCGACGCTCTAGCGGCTTCCTACAATGAGCAGTTCTTC
TRBV5-1	once	TRBJ1-1	-	CASSLDGRGSSEAFF	TGCGCCAGCAGCTTGGATGGGAGGGGTTCGTCTGAAGCTTTCTTT
TRBV6-5	few	TRBJ1-1	TRBD1	CASKGAGGEGAEAFF	TGTGCCAGCAAAGGGGCAGGGGGCGAGGGCGCTGAAGCTTTCTTT
TRBV27	-	TRBJ2-3	-	CASSLRTSTDTQYF	TGTGCCAGCAGTTTAAGGACTAGCACAGATACGCAGTATTTT
TRBV7-9	-	TRBJ2-1	TRBD2	CASSFPGLAGGQWFF	TGTGCCAGCAGCTTCCCGGGACTAGCGGGGGGGCAGTGGTTCTTC
TRBV29-1	-	TRBJ2-3	-	CSAKTGVARDTQYF	TGCAGCGCCAAAACGGGGGTAGCGAGAGATACGCAGTATTTT